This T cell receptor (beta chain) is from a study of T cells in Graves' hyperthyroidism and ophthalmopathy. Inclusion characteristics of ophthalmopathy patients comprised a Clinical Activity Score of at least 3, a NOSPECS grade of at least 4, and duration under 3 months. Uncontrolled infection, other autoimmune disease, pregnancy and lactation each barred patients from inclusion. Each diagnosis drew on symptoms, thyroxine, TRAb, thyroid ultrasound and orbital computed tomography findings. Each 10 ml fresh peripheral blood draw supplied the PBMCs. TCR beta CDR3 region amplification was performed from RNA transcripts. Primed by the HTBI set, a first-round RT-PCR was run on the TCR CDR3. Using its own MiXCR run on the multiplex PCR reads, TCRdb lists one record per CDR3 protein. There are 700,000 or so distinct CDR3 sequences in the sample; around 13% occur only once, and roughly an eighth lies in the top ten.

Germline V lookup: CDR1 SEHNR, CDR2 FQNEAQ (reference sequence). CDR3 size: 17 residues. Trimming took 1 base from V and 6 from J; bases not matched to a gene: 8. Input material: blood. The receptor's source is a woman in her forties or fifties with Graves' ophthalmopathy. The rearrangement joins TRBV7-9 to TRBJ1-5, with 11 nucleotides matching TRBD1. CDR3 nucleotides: TGTGCCAGCAGCTTAGATGAGTGGACAGGGGGCGGTCAGCCCCAGCATTTT. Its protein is CASSLDEWTGGGQPQHF.